The entry below gives a single T cell receptor (beta chain) sequence along with its context. Its target is unknown. Time point noted: week 11, during vaccination. The investigators gave 300 ug of mutant IDH1 20-mer peptide in each vaccine dose, together with topical imiquimod. These data are taken from a study of a mutant IDH1 vaccine in newly diagnosed glioma. Germline V lookup: CDR1 GTSNPN, CDR2 SVGIG (reference sequence). Between the trimmed V and J ends, which lost 4 bases and 1 base, there was a span of 7 bases. This CDR3 region has 13 residues. The repertoire was sequenced with immunoSEQ multiplex PCR; TCRdb's copy has only in-frame clones and lacks some. The table includes some 21,000 clones, under 90% detected once.

The rearrangement joins TRBV30 to TRBJ2-2; the D gene is possibly TRBD1 (6 bases). The TCR sequence derives from a woman aged 40 to 50 with glioma. The source material was PBMCs, sampled from a glioma patient whose treatment included an IDH1 peptide vaccine. The CDR3, as DNA: TGTGCCTGGAACAGGGAGAACACCGGGGAGCTGTTTTTT. Its protein product is CAWNRENTGELFF.